This T cell receptor beta chain appears in the sequencing data of a study of blood T cells in healthy people across ages. In its sample, this clonotype was seen a few times. Antigen unknown. Overall study results and limits: It was not possible, with unsorted PBMCs, to conclusively compare naive and antigen-experienced cells. Comparison with aged donors showed that long-lived donors had more naive CD4+ cells and higher diversity. Diversity estimated from one million T cells was considered an underestimate.

Germline CDR1 and CDR2: SGHRS and YFSETQ. Trimming pared 5 bases from V and 0 bases from J, leaving 12 bases between. This CDR3 is 16 amino acids long. Together with a sample-barcoded 5' primer, a J-beta primer mix was included in a second PCR lasting about 6 to 12 cycles. Every cDNA molecule carried a tag from a template-switch adaptor bearing 12 random nucleotides. TCRdb re-called the 5' RACE reads through MiXCR, storing one row per CDR3 protein. Here the sample spans over 1,500,000 distinct CDR3 sequences, around 40% being singletons. This clonotype was sampled from a human donor in good health. The sequencing input was blood. V usage is TRBV5-1 and J usage is TRBJ2-6, with a tentative D call TRBD1 (5 bases). CDR3 residues: CASREGANSGANVLTF. In DNA, the CDR3 is TGCGCCAGCAGAGAAGGGGCGAACTCTGGGGCCAACGTCCTGACTTTC.